The source of this TCR beta chain is a study of T cells after yellow fever vaccination. UMIs and a universal primer site were added when TCR cDNA was made by 5'RACE template switching. MiXCR, applied by TCRdb to the 5' RACE reads, yields one record per CDR3 protein. The sample has 300,000 to 350,000 distinct CDR3 sequences; 3.5% to 4.5% are singletons. Sample: PBMCs, taken 5 days after the yellow fever booster vaccination. The sequence was obtained from a man aged 18 to 29 who received the YFV17D yellow fever vaccine.

The CDR3 sequence is CASSQGDRGSETQYF. The CDR3 DNA follows: TGCGCCAGCAGCCAAGGAGACAGGGGTTCCGAGACCCAGTACTTC. The chain joins TRBV4-1 to TRBJ2-5, with 8 bases aligning to TRBD1. The germline V gene has CDR1 MGHRA and CDR2 YSYEKL. The V segment lost 1 base and the J segment 5 bases; nucleotides outside the gene matches: 6. The CDR3 sequence is 15 residues long.